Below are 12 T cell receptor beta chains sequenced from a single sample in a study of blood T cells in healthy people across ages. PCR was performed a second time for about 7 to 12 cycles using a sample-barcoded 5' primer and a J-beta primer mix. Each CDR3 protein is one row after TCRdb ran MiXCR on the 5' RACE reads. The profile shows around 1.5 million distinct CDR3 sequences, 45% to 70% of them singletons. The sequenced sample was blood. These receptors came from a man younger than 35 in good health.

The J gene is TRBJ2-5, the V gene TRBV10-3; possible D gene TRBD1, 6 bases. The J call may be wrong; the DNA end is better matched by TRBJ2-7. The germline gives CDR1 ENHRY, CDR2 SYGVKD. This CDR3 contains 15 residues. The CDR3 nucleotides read TGTGCCATCAGTGAGGTTGGGACAACCGACCACGAGCAGTACTTC. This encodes CAISEVGTTDHEQYF.

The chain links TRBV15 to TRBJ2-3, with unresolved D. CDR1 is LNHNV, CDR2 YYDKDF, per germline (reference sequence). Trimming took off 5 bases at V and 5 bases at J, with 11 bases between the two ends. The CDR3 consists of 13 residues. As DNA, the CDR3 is TGTGCCACCAGCGACGGCTTAAGAGATACGCAGTATTTT. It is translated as CATSDGLRDTQYF.

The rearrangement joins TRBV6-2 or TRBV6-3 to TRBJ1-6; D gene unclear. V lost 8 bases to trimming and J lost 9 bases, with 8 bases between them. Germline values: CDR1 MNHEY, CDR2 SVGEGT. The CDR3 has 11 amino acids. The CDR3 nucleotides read TGTGCCAGCGGTTTTCCTTCACCCCTCCACTTT. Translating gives CASGFPSPLHF.

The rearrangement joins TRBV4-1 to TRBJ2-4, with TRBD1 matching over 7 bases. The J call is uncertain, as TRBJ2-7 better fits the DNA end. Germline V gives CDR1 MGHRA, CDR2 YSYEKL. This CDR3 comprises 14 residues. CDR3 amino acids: CASSQLAGGNEQYF. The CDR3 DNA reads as TGCGCCAGCAGCCAACTTGCAGGGGGAAACGAGCAGTACTTC.

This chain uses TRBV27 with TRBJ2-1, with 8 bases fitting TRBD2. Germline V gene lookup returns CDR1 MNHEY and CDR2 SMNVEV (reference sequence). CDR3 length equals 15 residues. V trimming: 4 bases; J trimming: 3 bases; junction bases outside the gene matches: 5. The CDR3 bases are TGTGCCAGCAGTTCTCCCCGGGAGGGCTACAATGAGCAGTTCTTC. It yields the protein CASSSPREGYNEQFF.

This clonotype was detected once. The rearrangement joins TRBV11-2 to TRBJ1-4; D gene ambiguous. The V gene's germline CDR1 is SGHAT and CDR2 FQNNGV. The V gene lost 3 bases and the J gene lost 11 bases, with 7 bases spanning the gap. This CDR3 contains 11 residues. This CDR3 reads CASSFLGKLFF. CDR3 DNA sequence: TGTGCCAGCAGCTTCCTGGGGAAACTGTTTTTT.

The CDR3 DNA follows: TGTGCCACCAGCAGAAGACCGGGACAGGGACGTTACGAGCAGTACTTC. This sequence encodes CATSRRPGQGRYEQYF. The chain recombines TRBV15 with TRBJ2-7; 9 nucleotides agree with TRBD1. The CDR3 covers 16 residues. From germline, CDR1 is LNHNV and CDR2 YYDKDF (reference sequence). J lost 4 bases, V lost 2 bases, and 9 bases had no gene match.

CDR3 DNA sequence: TGCAGTGCTAGGAAGGGGGCCGGTAGCAATCAGCCCCAGCATTTT. It is translated as CSARKGAGSNQPQHF. The J gene is TRBJ1-5, the V gene TRBV20-1, with 7 bases identical to TRBD1. The CDR3 sequence is 15 residues long. Germline CDR1 reads DFQATT; CDR2 reads SNEGSKA (reference sequence). V shed 3 bases and J 0 bases; nucleotides not matched to a gene: 5.

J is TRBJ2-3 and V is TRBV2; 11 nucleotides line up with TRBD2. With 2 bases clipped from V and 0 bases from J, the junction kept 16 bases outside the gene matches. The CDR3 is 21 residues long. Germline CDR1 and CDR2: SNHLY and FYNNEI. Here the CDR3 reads CASSERSWLLAGETSTDTQYF. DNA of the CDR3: TGTGCCAGCAGTGAAAGATCTTGGTTACTAGCGGGGGAAACTAGCACAGATACGCAGTATTTT.

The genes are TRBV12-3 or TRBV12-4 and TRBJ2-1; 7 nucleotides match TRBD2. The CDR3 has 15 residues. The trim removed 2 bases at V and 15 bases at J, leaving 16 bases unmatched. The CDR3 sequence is CASSLSSSMGTNLFF. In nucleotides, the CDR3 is TGTGCCAGCAGTTTATCCTCCAGTATGGGGACTAATCTGTTCTTC.

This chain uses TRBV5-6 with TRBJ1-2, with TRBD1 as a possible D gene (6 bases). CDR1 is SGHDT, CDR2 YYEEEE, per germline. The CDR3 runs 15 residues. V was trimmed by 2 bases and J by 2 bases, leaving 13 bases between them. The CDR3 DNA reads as TGTGCCAGCAGCTTACAGGGCGATTCCAACTATGGCTACACCTTC. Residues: CASSLQGDSNYGYTF.

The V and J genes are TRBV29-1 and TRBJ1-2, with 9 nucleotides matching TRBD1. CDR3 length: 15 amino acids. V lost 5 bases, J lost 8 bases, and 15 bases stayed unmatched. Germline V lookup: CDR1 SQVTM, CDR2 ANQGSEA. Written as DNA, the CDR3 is TGCAGCGTTACTTCCGGGACAGGGCTTTTAAGAGGCTACACCTTC. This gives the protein CSVTSGTGLLRGYTF.